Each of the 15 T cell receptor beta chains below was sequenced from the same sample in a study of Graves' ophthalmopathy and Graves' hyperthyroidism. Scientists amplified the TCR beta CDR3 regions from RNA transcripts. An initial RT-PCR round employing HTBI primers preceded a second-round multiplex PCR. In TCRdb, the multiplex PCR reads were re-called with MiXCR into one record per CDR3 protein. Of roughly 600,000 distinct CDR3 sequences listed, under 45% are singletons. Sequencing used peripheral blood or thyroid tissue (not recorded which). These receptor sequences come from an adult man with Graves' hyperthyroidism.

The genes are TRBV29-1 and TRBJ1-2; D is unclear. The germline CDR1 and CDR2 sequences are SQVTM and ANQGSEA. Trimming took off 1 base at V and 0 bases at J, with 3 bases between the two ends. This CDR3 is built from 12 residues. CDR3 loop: CSVEGTNYGYTF. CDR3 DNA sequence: TGCAGCGTTGAAGGGACTAACTATGGCTACACCTTC. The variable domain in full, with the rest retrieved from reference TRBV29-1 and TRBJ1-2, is SAVISQKPSRDICQRGTSLTIQCQVDSQVTMMFWYRQQPGQSLTLIATANQGSEATYESGFVIDKFPISRPNLTFSTLTVSNMSPEDSSIYLCSVEGTNYGYTFGSGTRLTVV.

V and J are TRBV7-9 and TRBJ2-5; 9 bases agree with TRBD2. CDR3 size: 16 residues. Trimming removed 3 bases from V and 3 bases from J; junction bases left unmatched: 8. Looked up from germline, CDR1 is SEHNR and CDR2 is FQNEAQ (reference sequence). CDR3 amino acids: CASSLGFSGRKETQYF. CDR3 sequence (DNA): TGTGCCAGCAGCTTGGGGTTTAGCGGGAGAAAAGAGACCCAGTACTTC.

The CDR3 reads CSVVGRGQGTYEQYF. CDR3 DNA: TGCAGCGTTGTAGGTCGGGGACAGGGGACCTACGAGCAGTACTTC. V gene TRBV29-1 combines with J gene TRBJ2-7; 10 nucleotides align to TRBD1. The CDR3 has 15 residues. CDR1 SQVTM and CDR2 ANQGSEA come from the germline V gene. With V trimmed by 4 bases and J by 2 bases, 8 bases remained unmatched.

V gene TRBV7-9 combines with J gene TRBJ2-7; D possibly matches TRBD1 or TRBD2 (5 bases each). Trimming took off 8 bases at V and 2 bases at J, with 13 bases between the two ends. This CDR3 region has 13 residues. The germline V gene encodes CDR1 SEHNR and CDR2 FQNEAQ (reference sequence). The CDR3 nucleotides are TGTGCCAGCGCCCGGGACGGAGCCTACGAGCAGTACTTC. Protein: CASARDGAYEQYF.

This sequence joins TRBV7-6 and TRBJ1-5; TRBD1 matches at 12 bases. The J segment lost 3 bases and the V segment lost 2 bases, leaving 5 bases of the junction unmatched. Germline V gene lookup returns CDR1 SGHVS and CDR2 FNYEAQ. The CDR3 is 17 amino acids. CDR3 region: CASSLNGGQGANQPQHF. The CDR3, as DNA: TGTGCCAGCAGCTTAAATGGGGGACAGGGGGCCAATCAGCCCCAGCATTTT. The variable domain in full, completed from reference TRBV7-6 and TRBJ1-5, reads GAGVSQSPRYKVTKRGQDVALRCDPISGHVSLYWYRQALGQGPEFLTYFNYEAQQDKSGLPNDRFSAERPEGSISTLTIQRTEQRDSAMYRCASSLNGGQGANQPQHFGDGTRLSIL.

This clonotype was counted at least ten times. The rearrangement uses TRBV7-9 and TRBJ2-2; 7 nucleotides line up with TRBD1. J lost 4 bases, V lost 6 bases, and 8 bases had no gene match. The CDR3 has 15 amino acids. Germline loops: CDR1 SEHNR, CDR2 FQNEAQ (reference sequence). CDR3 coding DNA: TGTGCCAGCAGGATCTCGGACAGGACCACCGGGGAGCTGTTTTTT. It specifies CASRISDRTTGELFF.

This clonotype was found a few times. The CDR3 DNA is TGTGCCAGCTCACCAGTCCGGGTATCGGAGGAGACCCAGTACTTC. Translating gives CASSPVRVSEETQYF. The chain joins TRBV2 to TRBJ2-5, with D hard to call. The CDR3 runs 15 residues. V lost 8 bases and J 5 bases, leaving 21 bases between the germline ends. Per germline, CDR1 SNHLY and CDR2 FYNNEI.

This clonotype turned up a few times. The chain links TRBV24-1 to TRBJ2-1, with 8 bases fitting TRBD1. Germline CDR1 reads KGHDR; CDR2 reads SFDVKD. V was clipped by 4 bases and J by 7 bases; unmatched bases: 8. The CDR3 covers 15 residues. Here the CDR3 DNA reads TGTGCCACCAGTGAGACAGGGGTGATAGCTAATGAGCAGTTCTTC. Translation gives CATSETGVIANEQFF.

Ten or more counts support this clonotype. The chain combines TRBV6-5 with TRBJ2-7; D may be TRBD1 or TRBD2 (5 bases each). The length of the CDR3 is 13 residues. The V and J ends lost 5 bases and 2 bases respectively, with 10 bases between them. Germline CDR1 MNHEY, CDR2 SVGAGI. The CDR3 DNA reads TGTGCCAGCAGTCCGAGGGGCACCTACGAGCAGTACTTC. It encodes CASSPRGTYEQYF.

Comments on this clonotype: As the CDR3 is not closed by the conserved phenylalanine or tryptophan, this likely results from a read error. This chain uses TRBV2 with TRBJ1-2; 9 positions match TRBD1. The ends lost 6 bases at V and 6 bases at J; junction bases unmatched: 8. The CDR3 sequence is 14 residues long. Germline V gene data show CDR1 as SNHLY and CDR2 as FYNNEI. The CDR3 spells CASSSPGTGNGYTL. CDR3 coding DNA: TGTGCCAGCAGCTCGCCCGGGACAGGGAATGGCTACACCCTC.

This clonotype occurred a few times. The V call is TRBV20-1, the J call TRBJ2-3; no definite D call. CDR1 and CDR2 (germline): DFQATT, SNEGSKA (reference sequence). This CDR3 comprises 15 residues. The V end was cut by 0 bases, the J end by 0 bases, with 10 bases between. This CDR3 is CSAREERISTDTQYF. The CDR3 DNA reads TGCAGTGCTAGAGAGGAGCGAATTAGCACAGATACGCAGTATTTT.

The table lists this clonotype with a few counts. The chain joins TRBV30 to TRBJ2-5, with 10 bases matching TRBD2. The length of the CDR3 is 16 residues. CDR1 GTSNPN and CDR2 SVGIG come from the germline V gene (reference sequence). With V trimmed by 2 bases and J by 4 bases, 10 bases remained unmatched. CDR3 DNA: TGTGCCTGGAGTCCCCGAGCTAGCGGGGGATCAGAGACCCAGTACTTC. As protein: CAWSPRASGGSETQYF. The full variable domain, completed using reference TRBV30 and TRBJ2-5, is SQTIHQWPATLVQPVGSPLSLECTVEGTSNPNLYWYRQAAGRGLQLLFYSVGIGQISSEVPQNLSASRPQDRQFILSSKKLLLSDSGFYLCAWSPRASGGSETQYFGPGTRLLVL.

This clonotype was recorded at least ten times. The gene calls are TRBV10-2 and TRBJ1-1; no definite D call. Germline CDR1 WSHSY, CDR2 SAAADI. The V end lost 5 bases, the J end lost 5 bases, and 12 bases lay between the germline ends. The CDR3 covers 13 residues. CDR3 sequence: CASSTERGTEAFF. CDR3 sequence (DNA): TGCGCCAGCAGTACCGAGAGAGGGACTGAAGCTTTCTTT.

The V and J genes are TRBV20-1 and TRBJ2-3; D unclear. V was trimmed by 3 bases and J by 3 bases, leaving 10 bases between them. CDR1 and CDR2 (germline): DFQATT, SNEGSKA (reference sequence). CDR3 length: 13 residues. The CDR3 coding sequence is TGCAGTGCTAGCCGAGGCAGTACAGATACGCAGTATTTT. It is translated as CSASRGSTDTQYF.

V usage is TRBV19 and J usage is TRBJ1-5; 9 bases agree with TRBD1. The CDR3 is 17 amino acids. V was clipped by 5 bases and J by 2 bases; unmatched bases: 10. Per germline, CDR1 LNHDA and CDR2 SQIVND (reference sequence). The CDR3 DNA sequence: TGTGCCAGTAGTCTTCTACTACAGGGGGCGCGCAATCAGCCCCAGCATTTT. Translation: CASSLLLQGARNQPQHF.